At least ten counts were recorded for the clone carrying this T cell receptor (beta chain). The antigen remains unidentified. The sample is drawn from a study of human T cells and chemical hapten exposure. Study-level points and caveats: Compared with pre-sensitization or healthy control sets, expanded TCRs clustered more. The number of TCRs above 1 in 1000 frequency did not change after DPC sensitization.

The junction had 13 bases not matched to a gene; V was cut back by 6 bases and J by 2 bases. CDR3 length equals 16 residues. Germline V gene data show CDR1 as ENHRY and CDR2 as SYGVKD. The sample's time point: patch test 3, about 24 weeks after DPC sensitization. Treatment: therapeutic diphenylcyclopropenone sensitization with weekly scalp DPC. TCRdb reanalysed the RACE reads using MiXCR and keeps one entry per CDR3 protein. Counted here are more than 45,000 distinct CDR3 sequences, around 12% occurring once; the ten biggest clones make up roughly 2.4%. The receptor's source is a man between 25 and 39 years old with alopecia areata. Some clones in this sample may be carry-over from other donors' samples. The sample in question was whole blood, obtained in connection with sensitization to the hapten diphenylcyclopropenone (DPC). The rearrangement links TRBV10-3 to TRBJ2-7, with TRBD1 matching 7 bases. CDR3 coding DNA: TGTGCCATCAGGGACGTGGGGACAGAGAAGACCTACGAGCAGTACTTC. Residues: CAIRDVGTEKTYEQYF.